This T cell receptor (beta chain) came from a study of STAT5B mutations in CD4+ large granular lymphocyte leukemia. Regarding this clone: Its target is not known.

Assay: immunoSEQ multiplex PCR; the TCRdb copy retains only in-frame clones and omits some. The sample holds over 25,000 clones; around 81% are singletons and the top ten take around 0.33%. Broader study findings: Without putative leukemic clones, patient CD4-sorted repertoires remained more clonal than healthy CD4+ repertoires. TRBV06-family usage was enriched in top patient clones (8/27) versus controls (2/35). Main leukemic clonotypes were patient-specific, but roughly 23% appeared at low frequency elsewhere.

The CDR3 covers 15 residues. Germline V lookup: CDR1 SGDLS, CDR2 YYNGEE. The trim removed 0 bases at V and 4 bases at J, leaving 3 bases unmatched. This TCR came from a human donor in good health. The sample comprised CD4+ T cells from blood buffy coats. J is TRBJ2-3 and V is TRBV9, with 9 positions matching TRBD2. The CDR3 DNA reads TGTGCCAGCAGCGTAGACAGCGGGAGGCCAGATACGCAGTATTTT. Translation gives CASSVDSGRPDTQYF.